The rows below give T cell receptor beta chains drawn from one sample of a study of blood T cells in healthy people across ages. Each CDR3 protein gets one entry after TCRdb re-called the 5' RACE reads with MiXCR. Found here are around 870,000 distinct CDR3 sequences, 29% of them singletons; the top ten hold roughly a sixth. Sequences were obtained from blood. Receptors originate from a woman aged 80 or over in good health. The CDR3 runs from the conserved cysteine through the conserved F or W. The D gene is left open where the match is weak. The size entry is marked missing in some rows and otherwise reads once, few, many or a size class.

abundance	j_gene	d_gene	v_gene	CDR3aa
.	TRBJ2-5	.	TRBV10-3	CATRGGQSPETQYF
few	TRBJ2-1	.	TRBV3-1	CASSQAVREQFF
.	.	TRBD2	TRBV7-2	CASSQVAGVEETQYF
many	TRBJ1-1	.	TRBV10-3	CAISGRQGNTEAFF
few	TRBJ2-5	.	TRBV14	CASSLTLGAGQETQYF
.	TRBJ1-2	TRBD1	TRBV10-3	CAIRTGGLTYGYTF
many	TRBJ2-3	.	TRBV29-1	CSVGGREGGSTDTQYF
few	TRBJ2-6	.	TRBV13	CASSLGQAGLGYSGANVLTF
.	TRBJ1-5	TRBD1	TRBV7-9	CASSLALQGAVSNQPQHF
.	TRBJ2-3	TRBD2	TRBV11-3	CASSLKGTSGGTDTQYF
.	TRBJ1-1	.	TRBV30	CACVSEGEAFF
.	TRBJ1-1	.	TRBV3-1	CASSPGTSERAFF
many	TRBJ2-1	.	TRBV20-1	CSARADREFF
once	TRBJ2-6	TRBD1	TRBV4-1	CASSQDPDRGQGANVLTF
.	TRBJ2-5	.	TRBV4-1	CASSQDRRQETQYF
few	TRBJ1-6	.	TRBV11-2	CASSLRGKSSYNSPLHF
few	TRBJ2-3	TRBD2	TRBV29-1	CSVDGLAAPDTQYF
.	TRBJ1-2	.	TRBV27	CASSSSGSGSYTF